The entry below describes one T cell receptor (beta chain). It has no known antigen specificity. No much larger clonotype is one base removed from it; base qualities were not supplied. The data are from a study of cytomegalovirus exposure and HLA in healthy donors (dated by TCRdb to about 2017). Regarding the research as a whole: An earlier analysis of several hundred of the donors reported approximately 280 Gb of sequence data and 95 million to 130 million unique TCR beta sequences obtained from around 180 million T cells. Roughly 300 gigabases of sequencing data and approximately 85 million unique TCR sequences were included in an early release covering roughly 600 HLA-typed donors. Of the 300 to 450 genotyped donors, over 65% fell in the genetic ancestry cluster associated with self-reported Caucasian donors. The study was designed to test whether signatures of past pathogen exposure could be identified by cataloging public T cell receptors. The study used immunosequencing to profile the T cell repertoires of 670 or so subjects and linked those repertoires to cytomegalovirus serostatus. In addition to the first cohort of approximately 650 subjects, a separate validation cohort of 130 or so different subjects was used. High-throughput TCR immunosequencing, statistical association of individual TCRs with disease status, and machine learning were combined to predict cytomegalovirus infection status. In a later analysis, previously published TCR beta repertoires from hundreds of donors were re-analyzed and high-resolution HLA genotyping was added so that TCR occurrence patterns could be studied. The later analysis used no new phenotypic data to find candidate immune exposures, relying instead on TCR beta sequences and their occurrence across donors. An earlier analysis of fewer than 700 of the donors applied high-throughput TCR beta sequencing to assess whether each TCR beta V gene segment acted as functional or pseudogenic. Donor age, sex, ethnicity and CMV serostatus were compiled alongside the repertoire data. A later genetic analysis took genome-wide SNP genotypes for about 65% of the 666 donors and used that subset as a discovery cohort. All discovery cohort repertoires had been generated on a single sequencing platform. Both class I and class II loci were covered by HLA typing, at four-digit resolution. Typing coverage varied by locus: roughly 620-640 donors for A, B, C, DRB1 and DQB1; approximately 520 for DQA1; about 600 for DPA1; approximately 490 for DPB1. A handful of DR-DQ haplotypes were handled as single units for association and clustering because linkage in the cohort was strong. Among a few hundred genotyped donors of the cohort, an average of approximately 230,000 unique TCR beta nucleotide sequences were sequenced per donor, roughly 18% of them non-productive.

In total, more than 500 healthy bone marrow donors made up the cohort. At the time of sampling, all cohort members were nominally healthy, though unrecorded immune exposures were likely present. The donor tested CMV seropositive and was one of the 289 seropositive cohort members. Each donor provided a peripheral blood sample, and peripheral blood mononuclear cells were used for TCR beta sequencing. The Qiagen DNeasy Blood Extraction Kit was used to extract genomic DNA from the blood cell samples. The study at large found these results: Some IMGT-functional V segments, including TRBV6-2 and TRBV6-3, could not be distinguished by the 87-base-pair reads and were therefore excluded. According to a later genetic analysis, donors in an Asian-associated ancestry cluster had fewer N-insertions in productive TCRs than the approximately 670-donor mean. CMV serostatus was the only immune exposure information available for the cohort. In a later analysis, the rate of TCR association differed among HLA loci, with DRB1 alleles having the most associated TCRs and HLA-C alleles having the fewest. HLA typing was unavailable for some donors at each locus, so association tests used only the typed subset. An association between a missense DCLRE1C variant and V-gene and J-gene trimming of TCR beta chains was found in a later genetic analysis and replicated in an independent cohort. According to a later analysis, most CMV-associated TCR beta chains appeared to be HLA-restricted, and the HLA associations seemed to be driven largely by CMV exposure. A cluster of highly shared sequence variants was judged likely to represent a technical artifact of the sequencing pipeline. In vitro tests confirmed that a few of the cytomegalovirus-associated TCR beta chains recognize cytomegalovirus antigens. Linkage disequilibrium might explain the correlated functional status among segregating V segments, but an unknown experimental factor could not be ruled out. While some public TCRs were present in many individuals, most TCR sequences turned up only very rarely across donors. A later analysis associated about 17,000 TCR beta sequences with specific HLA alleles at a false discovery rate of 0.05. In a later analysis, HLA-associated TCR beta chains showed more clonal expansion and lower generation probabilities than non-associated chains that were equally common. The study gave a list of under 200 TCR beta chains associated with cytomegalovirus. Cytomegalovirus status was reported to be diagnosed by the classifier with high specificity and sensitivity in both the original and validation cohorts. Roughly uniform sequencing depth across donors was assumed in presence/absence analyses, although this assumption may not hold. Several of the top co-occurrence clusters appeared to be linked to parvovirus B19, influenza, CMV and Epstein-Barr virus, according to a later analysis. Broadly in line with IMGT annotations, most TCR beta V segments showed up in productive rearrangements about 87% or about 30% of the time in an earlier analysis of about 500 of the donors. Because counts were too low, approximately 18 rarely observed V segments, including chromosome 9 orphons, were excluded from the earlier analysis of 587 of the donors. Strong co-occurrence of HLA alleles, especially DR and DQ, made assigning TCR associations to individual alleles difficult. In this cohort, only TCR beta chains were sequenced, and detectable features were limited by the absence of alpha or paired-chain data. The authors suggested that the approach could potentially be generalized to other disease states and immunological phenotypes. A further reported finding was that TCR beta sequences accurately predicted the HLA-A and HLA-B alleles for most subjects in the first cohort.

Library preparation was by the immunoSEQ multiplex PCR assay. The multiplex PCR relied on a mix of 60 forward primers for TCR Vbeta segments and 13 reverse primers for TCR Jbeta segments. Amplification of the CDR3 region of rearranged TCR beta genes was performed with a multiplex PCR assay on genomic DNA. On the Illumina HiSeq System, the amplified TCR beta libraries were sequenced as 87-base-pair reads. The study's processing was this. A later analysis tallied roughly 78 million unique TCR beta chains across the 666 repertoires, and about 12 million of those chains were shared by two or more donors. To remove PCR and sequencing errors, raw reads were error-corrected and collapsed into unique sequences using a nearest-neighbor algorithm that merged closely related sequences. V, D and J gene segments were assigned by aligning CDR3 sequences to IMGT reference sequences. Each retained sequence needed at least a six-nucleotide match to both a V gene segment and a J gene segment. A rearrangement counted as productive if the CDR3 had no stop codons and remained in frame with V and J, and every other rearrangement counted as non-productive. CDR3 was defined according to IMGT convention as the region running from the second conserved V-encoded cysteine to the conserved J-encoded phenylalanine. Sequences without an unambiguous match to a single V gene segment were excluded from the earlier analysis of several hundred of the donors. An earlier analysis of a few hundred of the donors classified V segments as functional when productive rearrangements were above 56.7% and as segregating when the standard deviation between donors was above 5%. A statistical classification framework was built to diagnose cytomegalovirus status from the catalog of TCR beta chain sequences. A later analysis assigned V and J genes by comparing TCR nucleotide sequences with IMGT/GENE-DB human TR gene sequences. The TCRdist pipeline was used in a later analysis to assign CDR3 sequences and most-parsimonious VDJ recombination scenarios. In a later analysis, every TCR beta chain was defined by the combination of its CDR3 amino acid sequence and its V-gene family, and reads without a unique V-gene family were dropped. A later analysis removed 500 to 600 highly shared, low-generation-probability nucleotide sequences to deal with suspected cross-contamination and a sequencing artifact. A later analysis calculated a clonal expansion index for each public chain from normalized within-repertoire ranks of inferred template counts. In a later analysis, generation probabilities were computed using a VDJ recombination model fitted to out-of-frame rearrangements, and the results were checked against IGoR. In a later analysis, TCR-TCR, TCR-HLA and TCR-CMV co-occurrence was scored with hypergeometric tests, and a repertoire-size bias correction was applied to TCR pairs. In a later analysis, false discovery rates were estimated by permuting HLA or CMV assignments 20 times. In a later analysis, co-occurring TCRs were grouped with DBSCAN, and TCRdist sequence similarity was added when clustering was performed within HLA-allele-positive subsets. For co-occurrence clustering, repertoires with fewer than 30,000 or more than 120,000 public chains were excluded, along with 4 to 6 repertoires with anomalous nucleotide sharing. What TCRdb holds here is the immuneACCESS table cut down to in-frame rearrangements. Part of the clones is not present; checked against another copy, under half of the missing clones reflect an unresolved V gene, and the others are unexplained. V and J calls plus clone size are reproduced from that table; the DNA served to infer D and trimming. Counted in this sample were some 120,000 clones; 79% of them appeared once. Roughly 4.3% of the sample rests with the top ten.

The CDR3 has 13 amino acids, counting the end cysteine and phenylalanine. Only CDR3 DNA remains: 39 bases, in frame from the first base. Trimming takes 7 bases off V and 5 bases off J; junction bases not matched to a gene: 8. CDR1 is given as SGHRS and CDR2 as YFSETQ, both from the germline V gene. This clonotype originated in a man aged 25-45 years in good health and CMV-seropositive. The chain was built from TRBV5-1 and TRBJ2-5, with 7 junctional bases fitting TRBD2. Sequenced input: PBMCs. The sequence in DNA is TGCGCCAGCGGGGAGGGGCGGATTGAGACCCAGTACTTC. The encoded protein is CASGEGRIETQYF.